This T cell receptor beta chain is from a study of blood T cell repertoires in COVID-19. The count of this clone is one. Measured with immunoSEQ multiplex PCR; TCRdb has only the in-frame clones, and not every one. The table has approximately 93,000 clones, approximately 88% seen once. Germline assignment: CDR1 SNHLY and CDR2 FYNNEI. Trimming left V 10 bases short and J 3 bases short, with 19 bases between. The CDR3 is 14 residues long. The specimen sequenced was peripheral blood. The TCR sequence derives from a man in his 60s with acute or convalescent COVID-19. V gene TRBV2 combines with J gene TRBJ2-7, with a weak D call TRBD1 (6 bases). The CDR3 here is CATSLLGQIYEQYF. DNA of the CDR3: TGTGCCACCTCCCTACTAGGACAGATCTACGAGCAGTACTTC.